A selection of T cell receptor beta chains follows, all from one sample in a study of cytomegalovirus exposure and HLA in healthy donors. Produced via immunoSEQ multiplex PCR; TCRdb's table is partial and in-frame only. This table has 150,000 to 200,000 clones, around 82% appearing once. The sample consisted of PBMCs. These receptors came from a woman between 45 and 60 years old in good health and CMV-seropositive. Each CDR3 is given with its conserved first and last residue. The order of the fields is clone size, J gene, D gene, CDR3 length, V gene, CDR3 DNA, CDR3 protein. The D gene is left open where the match is weak. Size values are once, few and many counts, or a class for expanded clones, and some rows have none.

clone_size: .
j_call: TRBJ1-6
d_call: TRBD1
cdr3_length: 15
v_call: TRBV10-3
cdr3_nt: TGTGCCATCAGTGAGAGGACAGGGTCGGGTTCACCCCTCCACTTT
cdr3_aa: CAISERTGSGSPLHF

clone_size: .
j_call: TRBJ2-7
d_call: .
cdr3_length: 14
v_call: TRBV6-5
cdr3_nt: TGTGGCGTAGTCGACAGTGGAAGACTCTACGAGCAGTACTTC
cdr3_aa: CGVVDSGRLYEQYF

clone_size: .
j_call: TRBJ1-2
d_call: TRBD1
cdr3_length: 14
v_call: TRBV5-1
cdr3_nt: TGCGCCAGCAGCTTGGCGGACAGGATTTATGGCTACACCTTC
cdr3_aa: CASSLADRIYGYTF

clone_size: .
j_call: TRBJ2-1
d_call: .
cdr3_length: 16
v_call: TRBV29-1
cdr3_nt: TGCAGCGTTTTAGGGGTTCTGGGGGGGCATAACAATGAGCAGTTCTTC
cdr3_aa: CSVLGVLGGHNNEQFF

clone_size: .
j_call: TRBJ2-7
d_call: TRBD2
cdr3_length: 14
v_call: TRBV7-3
cdr3_nt: TGTGCCAGCAGCTTACTAGCGGGGTCCTACGAGCAGTACTTC
cdr3_aa: CASSLLAGSYEQYF

clone_size: once
j_call: TRBJ2-5
d_call: TRBD2
cdr3_length: 16
v_call: TRBV5-1
cdr3_nt: TGCGCCAGCAGCTTGGCCCCTAGCGGGGGGAAAGAGACCCAGTACTTC
cdr3_aa: CASSLAPSGGKETQYF

clone_size: .
j_call: TRBJ1-2
d_call: TRBD1
cdr3_length: 13
v_call: TRBV6-1
cdr3_nt: TGTGCCAGCAGTGAGGACAGGTTGTATGGCTACACCTTC
cdr3_aa: CASSEDRLYGYTF

clone_size: few
j_call: TRBJ1-5
d_call: TRBD1
cdr3_length: 17
v_call: TRBV15
cdr3_nt: TGTGCCACCAGCAGGTTGACAGGGGCCATCAGCAATCAGCCCCAGCATTTT
cdr3_aa: CATSRLTGAISNQPQHF

clone_size: .
j_call: TRBJ1-4
d_call: .
cdr3_length: 14
v_call: TRBV25-1
cdr3_nt: TGTGCCAGCAGTGATCTCCGCTATAATGAAAAACTGTTTTTT
cdr3_aa: CASSDLRYNEKLFF

clone_size: .
j_call: TRBJ1-1
d_call: .
cdr3_length: 13
v_call: TRBV19
cdr3_nt: TGTGCCAGTAGTGACAGGTCCTCCACTGAAGCTTTCTTT
cdr3_aa: CASSDRSSTEAFF

clone_size: few
j_call: TRBJ2-5
d_call: TRBD2
cdr3_length: 16
v_call: TRBV9
cdr3_nt: TGTGCCAGCAGCGAGTGGGACTACCCGTACCAAGAGACCCAGTACTTC
cdr3_aa: CASSEWDYPYQETQYF

clone_size: .
j_call: TRBJ1-5
d_call: .
cdr3_length: 11
v_call: TRBV12-5
cdr3_nt: TGTGCTAGTGGTTCCCCGCGGCCCCAGCATTTT
cdr3_aa: CASGSPRPQHF

clone_size: .
j_call: TRBJ1-3
d_call: .
cdr3_length: 15
v_call: TRBV6-5
cdr3_nt: TGTGCCAGCAGTTACTCACAGGGCTCTGGAAACACCATATATTTT
cdr3_aa: CASSYSQGSGNTIYF

clone_size: few
j_call: TRBJ2-5
d_call: .
cdr3_length: 15
v_call: TRBV5-4
cdr3_nt: TGTGCCAGCAGCTTGACAGCAAGGTCCCAAGAGACCCAGTACTTC
cdr3_aa: CASSLTARSQETQYF

clone_size: .
j_call: TRBJ2-1
d_call: TRBD2
cdr3_length: 15
v_call: TRBV11-3
cdr3_nt: TGTGCCAGCAGCTCCGGGACTAGCGGCTACAATGAGCAGTTCTTC
cdr3_aa: CASSSGTSGYNEQFF

clone_size: .
j_call: TRBJ2-3
d_call: .
cdr3_length: 14
v_call: TRBV6-5
cdr3_nt: TGTGCCAGCAGCGACCTAGCTACCACAGATACGCAGTATTTT
cdr3_aa: CASSDLATTDTQYF

clone_size: .
j_call: TRBJ2-4
d_call: .
cdr3_length: 12
v_call: TRBV6-5
cdr3_nt: TGTGCCAGGGCAGGGGTGGGAAACATTCAGTACTTC
cdr3_aa: CARAGVGNIQYF

clone_size: .
j_call: TRBJ2-2
d_call: TRBD1
cdr3_length: 15
v_call: TRBV2
cdr3_nt: TGTGCCAGCAACAAAGCCGGGACAGGCACCGGGGAGCTGTTTTTT
cdr3_aa: CASNKAGTGTGELFF

clone_size: once
j_call: TRBJ2-7
d_call: .
cdr3_length: 16
v_call: TRBV19
cdr3_nt: TGTGCCAGTAGCCCCCGACAGGTAGGGGCTTCCTACGAGCAGTACTTC
cdr3_aa: CASSPRQVGASYEQYF

clone_size: .
j_call: TRBJ1-2
d_call: .
cdr3_length: 13
v_call: TRBV4-1
cdr3_nt: TGCGCCAGCAGCCAAGAACCGGGCTATGGCTACACCTTC
cdr3_aa: CASSQEPGYGYTF

clone_size: few
j_call: TRBJ1-2
d_call: .
cdr3_length: 14
v_call: TRBV5-4
cdr3_nt: TGTGCCAGCAGCTCACCGTCCACAAACTATGGCTACACCTTC
cdr3_aa: CASSSPSTNYGYTF

clone_size: .
j_call: TRBJ2-3
d_call: TRBD1
cdr3_length: 17
v_call: TRBV5-1
cdr3_nt: TGCGCCAGCAGCTTGCCAATACGAGGGGGCGGATCAGATACGCAGTATTTT
cdr3_aa: CASSLPIRGGGSDTQYF

clone_size: once
j_call: TRBJ2-3
d_call: .
cdr3_length: 15
v_call: TRBV7-3
cdr3_nt: TGTGCCAGCAGCCCCGGGGTTACAAACACAGATACGCAGTATTTT
cdr3_aa: CASSPGVTNTDTQYF

clone_size: .
j_call: TRBJ1-6
d_call: .
cdr3_length: 12
v_call: TRBV10-2
cdr3_nt: TGCGCCAGCAGTGATCCGGAGACGCCCCTCCACTTT
cdr3_aa: CASSDPETPLHF

clone_size: .
j_call: TRBJ1-5
d_call: .
cdr3_length: 18
v_call: TRBV15
cdr3_nt: TGTGCCACCAGCATGGGCCCGTCTACATTAGGGGTCAATCAGCCCCAGCATTTT
cdr3_aa: CATSMGPSTLGVNQPQHF

clone_size: .
j_call: TRBJ2-1
d_call: TRBD2
cdr3_length: 15
v_call: TRBV6-5
cdr3_nt: TGTGCCAGCAGTTCGGGGGCGGGGGGGAGAAATGAGCAGTTCTTC
cdr3_aa: CASSSGAGGRNEQFF

clone_size: .
j_call: TRBJ1-2
d_call: .
cdr3_length: 13
v_call: TRBV12-5
cdr3_nt: TGTGCTAGTGGTCCGCAGGGGATCTATGGCTACACCTTC
cdr3_aa: CASGPQGIYGYTF

clone_size: .
j_call: TRBJ1-1
d_call: .
cdr3_length: 15
v_call: TRBV5-5
cdr3_nt: TGTGCCAGCAGCTTGTTTCAGGGTTTGAACACTGAAGCTTTCTTT
cdr3_aa: CASSLFQGLNTEAFF

clone_size: .
j_call: TRBJ2-3
d_call: .
cdr3_length: 12
v_call: TRBV29-1
cdr3_nt: TGCAGCGTTGAAAGGGGGGGGGATACGCAGTATTTT
cdr3_aa: CSVERGGDTQYF

clone_size: .
j_call: TRBJ1-6
d_call: .
cdr3_length: 15
v_call: TRBV5-4
cdr3_nt: TGTGCCAGCAGCCAAGAATGGGGAGGGTATTCACCCCTCCACTTT
cdr3_aa: CASSQEWGGYSPLHF

clone_size: .
j_call: TRBJ1-5
d_call: .
cdr3_length: 14
v_call: TRBV29-1
cdr3_nt: TGCAGCGCCCAAGATGGGGGGGCACACCAGCCCCAGCATTTT
cdr3_aa: CSAQDGGAHQPQHF

clone_size: once
j_call: TRBJ1-4
d_call: .
cdr3_length: 19
v_call: TRBV7-3
cdr3_nt: TGTGCCAGCAGCTTAATGGGTAAGGTAGTCAGGGTTGATAATGAAAAACTGTTTTTT
cdr3_aa: CASSLMGKVVRVDNEKLFF

clone_size: few
j_call: TRBJ2-1
d_call: .
cdr3_length: 12
v_call: TRBV4-1
cdr3_nt: TGCGCCAGCGGGGGCCCCTTCAATGAGCAGTTCTTC
cdr3_aa: CASGGPFNEQFF

clone_size: .
j_call: TRBJ1-4
d_call: TRBD1
cdr3_length: 19
v_call: TRBV7-6
cdr3_nt: TGTGCCAGCAGCCCCCGAAATGAAGGACAGGGGGCAACTAATGAAAAACTGTTTTTT
cdr3_aa: CASSPRNEGQGATNEKLFF

clone_size: .
j_call: TRBJ2-3
d_call: .
cdr3_length: 13
v_call: TRBV27
cdr3_nt: TGTGCCGTAACTGATTCGGGGACAGATACGCAGTATTTT
cdr3_aa: CAVTDSGTDTQYF

clone_size: once
j_call: TRBJ1-2
d_call: .
cdr3_length: 14
v_call: TRBV19
cdr3_nt: TGTGCCAGTAGGAAAACAGGGAAAAGTAGTGGCTACACCTTC
cdr3_aa: CASRKTGKSSGYTF

clone_size: .
j_call: TRBJ1-2
d_call: .
cdr3_length: 12
v_call: TRBV29-1
cdr3_nt: TGCAGCGTTGTGCGGGAAGGTTGGCGCTACACCTTC
cdr3_aa: CSVVREGWRYTF

clone_size: .
j_call: TRBJ1-6
d_call: TRBD1
cdr3_length: 16
v_call: TRBV5-5
cdr3_nt: TGTGCCAGCAGCTTCCCGGGACAGGGTGTAGGATCACCCCTCCACTTT
cdr3_aa: CASSFPGQGVGSPLHF

clone_size: .
j_call: TRBJ1-6
d_call: .
cdr3_length: 13
v_call: TRBV14
cdr3_nt: TGTGCCAGCTCTATTAAGAGGAATTCACCCCTCCACTTT
cdr3_aa: CASSIKRNSPLHF

clone_size: .
j_call: TRBJ2-5
d_call: .
cdr3_length: 15
v_call: TRBV9
cdr3_nt: TGTGCCAGCAGCGTAGTGGGGGCAGGGTGGGAGACCCAGTACTTC
cdr3_aa: CASSVVGAGWETQYF

clone_size: .
j_call: TRBJ2-2
d_call: TRBD2
cdr3_length: 19
v_call: TRBV19
cdr3_nt: TGTGCCAGTAGACCGACAGGGAACTTACTAGCGGGCGGGACCGGGGAGCTGTTTTTT
cdr3_aa: CASRPTGNLLAGGTGELFF

clone_size: .
j_call: TRBJ2-2
d_call: TRBD1
cdr3_length: 16
v_call: TRBV6-4
cdr3_nt: TGTGCCAGCAGTTACTCGGGCAGGGGGCGCACCGGGGAGCTGTTTTTT
cdr3_aa: CASSYSGRGRTGELFF

clone_size: .
j_call: TRBJ1-2
d_call: .
cdr3_length: 14
v_call: TRBV7-9
cdr3_nt: TGTGCCAGCACCCCCAAGGGGGTCTCCTATGGCTACACCTTC
cdr3_aa: CASTPKGVSYGYTF

clone_size: .
j_call: TRBJ1-2
d_call: TRBD1
cdr3_length: 14
v_call: TRBV7-2
cdr3_nt: TGTGCCAGCAGCTCTCAGACAGGGAACTATGGCTACACCTTC
cdr3_aa: CASSSQTGNYGYTF

clone_size: few
j_call: TRBJ2-1
d_call: TRBD1
cdr3_length: 15
v_call: TRBV2
cdr3_nt: TGTGCCAGCAGTTCGGGACAGGGGGCGAGCAATGAGCAGTTCTTC
cdr3_aa: CASSSGQGASNEQFF

clone_size: .
j_call: TRBJ1-1
d_call: TRBD1
cdr3_length: 12
v_call: TRBV6-5
cdr3_nt: TGTGCCAGCAGTAAGGGGACAGTTGAAGCTTTCTTT
cdr3_aa: CASSKGTVEAFF

clone_size: .
j_call: TRBJ2-7
d_call: TRBD1
cdr3_length: 13
v_call: TRBV4-1
cdr3_nt: TGCGCCAGCAGCCAAGGGACAGGGGACGAGCAGTACTTC
cdr3_aa: CASSQGTGDEQYF

clone_size: .
j_call: TRBJ1-2
d_call: TRBD1
cdr3_length: 17
v_call: TRBV7-8
cdr3_nt: TGTGCCAGCAGCCCATTGAGGGGGCGGGCCGATCACTATGGCTACACCTTC
cdr3_aa: CASSPLRGRADHYGYTF

clone_size: .
j_call: TRBJ2-5
d_call: .
cdr3_length: 14
v_call: TRBV5-5
cdr3_nt: TGTGCCAGCAGCTTACAGGGCCTCCAAGAGACCCAGTACTTC
cdr3_aa: CASSLQGLQETQYF

clone_size: .
j_call: TRBJ2-1
d_call: TRBD2
cdr3_length: 14
v_call: TRBV10-3
cdr3_nt: TGTGCCACAGGAGTTAACGGGGGGGGACATGAGCAGTTCTTC
cdr3_aa: CATGVNGGGHEQFF